This entry describes one TCR beta chain. These data belong to a study of early T cells in non-severe SARS-CoV-2 infection. TCRdb passed the 5' RACE reads through MiXCR, listing each CDR3 protein once. The sample consists of 60,000 or so distinct CDR3 sequences, roughly 12% of them appearing once. This CDR3 spans 18 amino acids. Per the germline V gene, CDR1 is SGHAT and CDR2 is FQNNGV. Trimming cost V 4 bases and J 3 bases; bases outside gene matches: 14. Material: whole blood, obtained at baseline. The chain couples TRBV11-2 to TRBJ2-3; 9 bases line up with TRBD2. This TCR was sampled from an adult who was a healthcare worker with PCR-confirmed SARS-CoV-2 infection or an uninfected control (not recorded which). The CDR3 region is CASSSPTYSGGMTDTQYF. Written as DNA, the CDR3 is TGTGCCAGCAGCTCTCCAACCTATAGCGGGGGTATGACAGATACGCAGTATTTT.